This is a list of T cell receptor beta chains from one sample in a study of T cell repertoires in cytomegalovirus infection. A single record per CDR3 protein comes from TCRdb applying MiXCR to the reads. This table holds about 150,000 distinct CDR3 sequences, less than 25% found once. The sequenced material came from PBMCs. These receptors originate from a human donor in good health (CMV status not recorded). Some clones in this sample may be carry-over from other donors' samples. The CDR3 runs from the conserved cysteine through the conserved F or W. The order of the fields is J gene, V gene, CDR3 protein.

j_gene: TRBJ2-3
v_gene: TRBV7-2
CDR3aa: CASSRRQAVVTDTQYF

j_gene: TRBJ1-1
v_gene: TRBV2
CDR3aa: CASGPYRAATEAFF

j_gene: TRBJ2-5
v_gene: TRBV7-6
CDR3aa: CASSSGSQETQYF

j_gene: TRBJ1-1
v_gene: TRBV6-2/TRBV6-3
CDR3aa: CASNNDGRVAAFF

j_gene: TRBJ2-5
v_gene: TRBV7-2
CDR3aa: CASTHDPQETQYF

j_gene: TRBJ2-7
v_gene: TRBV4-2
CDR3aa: CASSQGGGRSYEQYF

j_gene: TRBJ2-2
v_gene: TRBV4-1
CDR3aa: CASSHRTANTGELFF

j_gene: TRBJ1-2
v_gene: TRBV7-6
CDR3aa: CASSFSEGRYGYTF

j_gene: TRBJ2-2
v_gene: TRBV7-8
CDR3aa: CASGTSGSPGELFF

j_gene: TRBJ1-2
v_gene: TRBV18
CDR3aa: CASSPMDRGEGYTF

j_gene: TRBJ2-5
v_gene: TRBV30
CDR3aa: CAWSGRGPETQYF

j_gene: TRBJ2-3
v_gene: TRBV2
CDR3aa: CASSEAGASTDTQYF

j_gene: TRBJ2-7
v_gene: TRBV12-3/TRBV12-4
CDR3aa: CASSFSSGTYEQYF

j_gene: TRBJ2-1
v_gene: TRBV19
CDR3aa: CASTFSRSLSSYNEQFF

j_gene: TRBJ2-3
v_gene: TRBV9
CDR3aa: CASSVEIAGGGDTQYF

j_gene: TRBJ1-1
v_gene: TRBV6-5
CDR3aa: CASSYQQHTEAFF

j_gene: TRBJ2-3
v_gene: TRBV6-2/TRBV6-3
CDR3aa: CASMGGAGSTDTQYF

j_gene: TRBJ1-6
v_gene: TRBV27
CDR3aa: CASSPSGGRTYNSPLHF

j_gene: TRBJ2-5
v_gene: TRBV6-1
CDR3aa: CASSSRGWETQYF

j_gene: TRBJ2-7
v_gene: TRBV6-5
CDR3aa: CASSNSRAKEYF

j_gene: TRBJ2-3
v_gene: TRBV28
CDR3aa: CASSRGGSTDTQYF

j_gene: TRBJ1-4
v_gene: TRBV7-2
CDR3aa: CASSSNNGREKLFF

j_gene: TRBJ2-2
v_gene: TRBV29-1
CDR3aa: CSVAHLGNTGELFF

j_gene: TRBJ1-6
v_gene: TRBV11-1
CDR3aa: CASSFSAENSPLHF

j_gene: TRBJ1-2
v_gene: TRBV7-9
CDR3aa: CASSLLWGDGYTF

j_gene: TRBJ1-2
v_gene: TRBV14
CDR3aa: CASSPDRTTSYGYTF

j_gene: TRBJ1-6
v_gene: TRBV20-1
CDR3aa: CSASDYVRTGDNSPLHF

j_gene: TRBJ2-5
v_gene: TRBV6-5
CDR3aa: CASSYSAGTGGLQETQYF

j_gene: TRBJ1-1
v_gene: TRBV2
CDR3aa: CASSGRTEAFF

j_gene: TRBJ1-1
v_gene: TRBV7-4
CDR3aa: CASSSGFANTEAFF

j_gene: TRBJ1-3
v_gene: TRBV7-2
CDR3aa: CASSLFEATGNTIYF

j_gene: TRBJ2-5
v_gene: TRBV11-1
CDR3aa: CASSLSTGGETQYF

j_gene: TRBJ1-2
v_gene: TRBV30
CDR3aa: CAWETGEDGYTF

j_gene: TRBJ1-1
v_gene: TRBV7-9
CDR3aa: CASSSRTGAGGTEAFF

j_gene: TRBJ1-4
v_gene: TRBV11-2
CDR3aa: CASSRTRLDSHEKLFF

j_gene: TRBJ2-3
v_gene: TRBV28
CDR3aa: CAGQSGSKDTQYF

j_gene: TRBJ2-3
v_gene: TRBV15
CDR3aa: CATSRRLAGDTQYF

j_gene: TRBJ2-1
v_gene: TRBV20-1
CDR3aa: CSARGERITYNEQFF

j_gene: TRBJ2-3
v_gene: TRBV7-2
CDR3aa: CASSLTGTGGWGDTQYF

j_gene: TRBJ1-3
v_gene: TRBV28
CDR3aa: CASSFAGGTGNTIYF

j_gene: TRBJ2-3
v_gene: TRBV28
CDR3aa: CASSLMGQGKTDTQYF

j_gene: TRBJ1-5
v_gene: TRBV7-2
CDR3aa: CASSLGRDRPNQPQHF

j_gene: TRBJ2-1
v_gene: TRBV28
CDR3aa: CASSDLRGNNEQFF

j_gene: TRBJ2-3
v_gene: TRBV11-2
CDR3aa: CASSRFTDTQYF

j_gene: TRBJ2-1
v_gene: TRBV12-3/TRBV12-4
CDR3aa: CASSPDGLAGRGGSYNEQFF

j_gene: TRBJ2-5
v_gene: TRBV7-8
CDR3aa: CASRSDQETQYF

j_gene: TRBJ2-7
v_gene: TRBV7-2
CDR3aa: CASSLAPSLYEQYF

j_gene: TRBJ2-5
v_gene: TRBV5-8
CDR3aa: CASSLEGLAGAGETQYF

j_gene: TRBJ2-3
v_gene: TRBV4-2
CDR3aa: CASSPTLEGADTQYF

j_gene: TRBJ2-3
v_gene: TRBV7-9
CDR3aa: CASSLGSGNTDTQYF

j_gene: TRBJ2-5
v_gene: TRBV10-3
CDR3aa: CAISDRGETQYF